A single sample is the source of the 13 T cell receptor beta chains below, sequenced in a study of blood T cell repertoires in COVID-19. Clones were read by immunoSEQ multiplex PCR, and TCRdb kept only the in-frame ones, dropping some. The sample shows over 250,000 clones, less than 90% of them seen only once. The material sequenced was peripheral blood. The receptors were sampled from a woman between 65 and 79 years old with COVID-19, enrolled during active disease.

The rearrangement links TRBV10-2 to TRBJ1-3, with D possibly TRBD1 on 5 matching bases. The CDR3 totals 15 residues. V was clipped by 4 bases and J by 0 bases, with 10 bases between them. Per germline, CDR1 WSHSY and CDR2 SAAADI. The CDR3 nucleotides read TGCGCCAGCAGTGTGACAGCAACCTCTGGAAACACCATATATTTT. Protein: CASSVTATSGNTIYF.

The chain uses TRBV5-4 and TRBJ2-5; 7 bases agree with TRBD2. Trimming took 5 bases from V and 0 from J; bases not matched to a gene: 4. Germline CDR1 and CDR2: SGHNT and YYREEE (reference sequence). The CDR3 extends over 14 amino acids. The CDR3 sequence is CASRKRGDQETQYF. The CDR3 DNA follows: TGTGCCAGCAGGAAACGGGGGGACCAAGAGACCCAGTACTTC.

The chain recombines TRBV5-6 with TRBJ1-1, with D tentatively TRBD1 (6 bases). V was clipped by 4 bases and J by 7 bases, with 11 bases between them. CDR3 length: 12 amino acids. The germline CDR1 and CDR2 sequences are SGHDT and YYEEEE. The CDR3 nucleotides read TGTGCCAGCAGCGCCGGGACAAATGAAGCTTTCTTT. Its protein is CASSAGTNEAFF.

V usage is TRBV5-1 and J usage is TRBJ1-2; D remains unclear. The germline gives CDR1 SGHRS, CDR2 YFSETQ. V was cut by 0 bases and J by 4 bases, with 7 bases left in between. The CDR3 consists of 13 residues. The CDR3 DNA reads as TGCGCCAGCAGCTTGGAGAGAATCTATGGCTACACCTTC. This sequence encodes CASSLERIYGYTF.

The chain couples TRBV5-5 to TRBJ2-1, with D possibly TRBD2 on 5 matching bases. The germline gives CDR1 SGHKS, CDR2 YYEKEE (reference sequence). V was pared by 4 bases and J by 3 bases, with 14 bases between. This CDR3 has 15 residues. In DNA, the CDR3 is TGTGCCAGCAGCCTGACGGGAAACGACTACAATGAGCAGTTCTTC. The encoded protein is CASSLTGNDYNEQFF.

The J gene is TRBJ2-2, the V gene TRBV7-2; D gene uncertain. V lost 3 bases, J lost 7 bases, and 3 bases lay in between. The germline V gene has CDR1 SGHTA and CDR2 FQGNSA. The CDR3 has 11 amino acids. CDR3 region: CASSFIGELFF. Here the CDR3 DNA reads TGTGCCAGCAGCTTTATCGGGGAGCTGTTTTTT.

This clone was observed many times. The germline gene is not matched at one end of the junction; a read error may be the cause. This sequence joins TRBV4-1 and TRBJ2-3; D may be TRBD1 (5 bases). Germline assignment: CDR1 MGHRA and CDR2 YSYEKL. This CDR3 is built from 14 residues. CDR3 DNA: TGCGCCAGCAGCCAATGGGAACTGACAGACACCAAGGATTTT. Translated, it gives CASSQWELTDTKDF.

This clone has more than one count but fewer than ten. The chain combines TRBV14 with TRBJ1-1, with 8 bases matching TRBD1. Germline V gene lookup returns CDR1 SGHDN and CDR2 FVKESK. The CDR3 consists of 14 residues. Trimming cost V 1 base and J 3 bases; bases outside gene matches: 1. CDR3 in DNA: TGTGCCAGCAGCCAAGGACAGGGGTACACTGAAGCTTTCTTT. Translating gives CASSQGQGYTEAFF.

The chain recombines TRBV11-2 with TRBJ1-1, with 8 bases fitting TRBD1. The junction had 14 bases not matched to a gene; V was cut back by 4 bases and J by 4 bases. From germline, CDR1 is SGHAT and CDR2 FQNNGV. The CDR3 is 17 amino acids. The DNA for the CDR3 is TGTGCCAGCAGCTCCCGGACAGGGCGGTCCAGGCGCACTGAAGCTTTCTTT. Its protein product is CASSSRTGRSRRTEAFF.

This sequence joins TRBV30 and TRBJ1-6; TRBD1 matches at 7 bases. The germline gives CDR1 GTSNPN, CDR2 SVGIG (reference sequence). Trimming at V came to 8 bases and at J to 10 bases, leaving 8 bases not matched to a gene. The CDR3 is 12 residues long. CDR3 sequence (DNA): TGTGCCGGAGACAGGGATGGCTCACCCCTCCACTTT. Its translation: CAGDRDGSPLHF. The full variable domain, completed using reference TRBV30 and TRBJ1-6, is SQTIHQWPATLVQPVGSPLSLECTVEGTSNPNLYWYRQAAGRGLQLLFYSVGIGQISSEVPQNLSASRPQDRQFILSSKKLLLSDSGFYLCAGDRDGSPLHFGNGTRLTVT.

This clone has just a few counts. The J gene is TRBJ2-1, the V gene TRBV7-9, with 9 bases that match TRBD1. The junction had 9 bases not matched to a gene; V was cut back by 4 bases and J by 8 bases. Germline V gene sequence: CDR1 SEHNR, CDR2 FQNEAQ (reference sequence). The CDR3 has 15 residues. CDR3 coding DNA: TGTGCCAGCAGCTCGGACCGGGACAGGGTTGATGAGCAGTTCTTC. Translation gives CASSSDRDRVDEQFF.

The chain links TRBV27 to TRBJ2-7; D not resolved. Looked up from germline, CDR1 is MNHEY and CDR2 is SMNVEV (reference sequence). V lost 6 bases and J lost 1, with 13 bases in between. This CDR3 comprises 14 residues. The CDR3 loop is CASSFNTVSYEQYF. CDR3 sequence (DNA): TGTGCCAGCAGCTTCAATACAGTTTCCTACGAGCAGTACTTC.

The chain carries TRBV30 and TRBJ1-5; maybe TRBD1 (6 bases). The length of the CDR3 is 13 residues. Trimming removed 2 bases at V and 5 bases at J, with 10 bases between. CDR1 is GTSNPN and CDR2 is SVGIG in the germline V gene (reference sequence). The CDR3 reads CAWSNRGYQPQHF. The CDR3 DNA follows: TGTGCCTGGAGTAATAGGGGGTATCAGCCCCAGCATTTT.